This is a list of T cell receptor beta chains from one sample in a study of cytomegalovirus exposure and HLA in healthy donors. This table comes from immunoSEQ multiplex PCR, and its TCRdb copy is limited to in-frame clones, with some not included. Of 65,000 to 90,000 clones detected, approximately 95% appear once; the ten largest clones hold about 3%. Material: PBMCs. The receptors stem from a man between 18 and 35 years old in good health and CMV-seronegative. Each CDR3 is given with its conserved first and last residue. The D gene is left open where the match is weak. Size tells how often a clone was seen (once, few, many) or the class of an expanded clone, and some rows leave it out.

>TRBJ1-2|TRBV27|NA|once
CASSLSIGRGKNYGYTF
TGTGCCAGCAGTTTATCAATCGGTCGGGGGAAAAACTATGGCTACACCTTC
>TRBJ2-2|TRBV2|NA|NA
CASRNFRGELFF
TGTGCCAGCAGAAATTTCCGGGGGGAGCTGTTTTTT
>TRBJ1-2|TRBV6-1|TRBD1|NA
CASRGWTGEDYGYTF
TGTGCCAGCAGGGGTTGGACAGGGGAGGACTATGGCTACACCTTC
>TRBJ2-7|TRBV27|NA|NA
CASSLGRVEYF
TGTGCCAGCAGTTTAGGCAGGGTGGAGTACTTC
>TRBJ1-2|TRBV5-1|NA|NA
CASSLGGTIYGYTF
TGCGCCAGCAGCTTGGGCGGGACGATCTATGGCTACACCTTC
>TRBJ2-3|TRBV7-3|TRBD2|NA
CASSALAGSSTDTQYF
TGTGCCAGCAGTGCCTTAGCGGGTTCTAGCACAGATACGCAGTATTTT
>TRBJ2-7|TRBV30|TRBD1|NA
CAWNRGSRYGEQYF
TGTGCCTGGAACAGGGGGTCCAGGTACGGCGAGCAGTACTTC
>TRBJ1-1|TRBV7-9|TRBD1|NA
CASSLPENRGKAFF
TGTGCCAGCAGCTTACCGGAGAACAGGGGTAAAGCTTTCTTT
>TRBJ1-1|TRBV10-3|TRBD1|NA
CAGQGASDTEAFF
TGTGCCGGACAGGGGGCGAGCGACACTGAAGCTTTCTTT
>TRBJ1-1|TRBV30|NA|NA
CAWRWAGRPTEAFF
TGTGCCTGGAGATGGGCAGGTAGACCCACTGAAGCTTTCTTT
>TRBJ2-2|TRBV7-9|NA|NA
CASSLQGAGELFF
TGTGCCAGCAGCTTACAGGGTGCCGGGGAGCTGTTTTTT
>TRBJ1-4|TRBV19|TRBD1|NA
CASSILAPQGAGEKLFF
TGTGCCAGTAGTATTTTAGCTCCTCAGGGGGCTGGGGAAAAACTGTTTTTT
>TRBJ2-3|TRBV5-6|NA|NA
CASSLSHYTDTQYF
TGTGCCAGCAGCTTGTCGCACTACACAGATACGCAGTATTTT
>TRBJ2-7|TRBV29-1|NA|NA
CSAGTGTKAYEQYF
TGCAGCGCAGGAACCGGGACAAAGGCCTACGAGCAGTACTTC
>TRBJ1-1|TRBV27|NA|NA
CASSFSTLQGLVTEAFF
TGTGCCAGCAGTTTCTCCACCCTACAGGGACTAGTTACTGAAGCTTTCTTT
>TRBJ2-1|TRBV27|TRBD2|once
CASSYTSGGGVPYNEQFF
TGTGCCAGCAGTTACACTAGCGGGGGGGGCGTGCCCTACAATGAGCAGTTCTTC
>TRBJ1-2|TRBV5-4|TRBD1|NA
CASSSWTGLYGYTF
TGTGCCAGCAGCTCCTGGACAGGGCTATATGGCTACACCTTC
>TRBJ2-1|TRBV10-3|TRBD2|NA
CAIALPGTSVNEQFF
TGTGCCATCGCCTTACCAGGGACTAGCGTCAATGAGCAGTTCTTC
>TRBJ1-1|TRBV10-3|NA|NA
CAISDGQGAEAFF
TGTGCCATCAGTGACGGGCAGGGCGCTGAAGCTTTCTTT
>TRBJ2-7|TRBV2|NA|NA
CASIGTLNYEQYF
TGTGCCAGCATTGGGACACTAAACTACGAGCAGTACTTC
>TRBJ1-2|TRBV28|NA|NA
CASSARGGGGGYTF
TGTGCCAGCAGTGCCCGGGGAGGGGGTGGTGGCTACACCTTC
>TRBJ2-5|TRBV7-6|TRBD2|NA
CASNTGGQETQYF
TGTGCCAGCAACACGGGGGGTCAAGAGACCCAGTACTTC
>TRBJ2-3|TRBV16|NA|once
CASSYLPVGLAKGDTQYF
TGTGCCAGCAGCTACCTACCGGTTGGGCTAGCGAAGGGAGATACGCAGTATTTT
>TRBJ2-2|TRBV4-3|NA|NA
CASSQEALGSDTTYINTGELFF
TGCGCCAGCAGCCAAGAGGCTCTTGGGTCAGACACCACTTACATTAACACCGGGGAGCTGTTTTTT
>TRBJ1-1|TRBV7-8|NA|NA
CASSIQGGANTEAFF
TGTGCCAGCAGCATACAAGGGGGGGCGAACACTGAAGCTTTCTTT
>TRBJ2-7|TRBV6-5|TRBD2|NA
CASSFTAGGSYEQYF
TGTGCCAGCAGTTTCACTGCGGGGGGTTCCTACGAGCAGTACTTC
>TRBJ1-1|TRBV9|NA|NA
CASSVVGGASTNTEAFF
TGTGCCAGCAGCGTAGTTGGGGGCGCATCCACGAACACTGAAGCTTTCTTT
>TRBJ2-1|TRBV6-5|NA|NA
CASSADSFVEQFF
TGTGCCAGCAGTGCGGACAGCTTTGTTGAGCAGTTCTTC
>TRBJ1-1|TRBV4-1|NA|NA
CASSRTFDRNTEAFF
TGCGCCAGCAGTAGAACCTTTGACAGGAACACTGAAGCTTTCTTT
>TRBJ2-7|TRBV18|TRBD1|NA
CASSSGTGRYEQYF
TGTGCCAGCTCATCAGGGACAGGAAGATACGAGCAGTACTTC
>TRBJ1-2|TRBV7-2|NA|NA
CASIPPGGANYGYTF
TGTGCCAGCATCCCGCCCGGGGGAGCTAACTATGGCTACACCTTC
>TRBJ2-5|TRBV2|TRBD2|NA
CASSAEELAGQETQYF
TGTGCCAGCAGTGCCGAAGAACTAGCGGGCCAAGAGACCCAGTACTTC
>TRBJ2-1|TRBV14|NA|NA
CASSPGDSPWIGNEQFF
TGTGCCAGCAGCCCAGGCGACAGCCCCTGGATAGGCAATGAGCAGTTCTTC
>TRBJ2-1|TRBV6-5|NA|NA
CASSYSENDVDNEQFF
TGTGCCAGCAGTTACTCGGAGAACGACGTTGACAATGAGCAGTTCTTC
>TRBJ1-2|TRBV16|NA|many
CASSQSMVGWGDYTF
TGTGCCAGCAGCCAATCGATGGTGGGGTGGGGCGACTACACCTTC
>TRBJ1-1|TRBV30|TRBD1|NA
CACLGQGMNTEAFF
TGTGCCTGTCTGGGACAGGGGATGAACACTGAAGCTTTCTTT
>TRBJ2-5|TRBV28|TRBD2|NA
CASTSVGGGYQETQYF
TGTGCCAGCACGTCTGTTGGCGGGGGTTACCAAGAGACCCAGTACTTC
>TRBJ1-2|TRBV2|NA|NA
CAFLAGDYGYTF
TGTGCCTTTCTCGCAGGGGACTATGGCTACACCTTC